One and the same sample provided the 25 T cell receptor beta chains below, sequenced in a study of regulatory T cells in long-lasting Graves disease. Building of the TCR beta libraries involved iRepertoire HTBI primers and Arm-PCR of CDR3 regions. A single record per CDR3 protein comes from TCRdb applying MiXCR to the multiplex PCR reads. The sample lists 300,000 to 400,000 distinct CDR3 sequences, over 15% occurring once. This sample's time point: newly diagnosed GD, antithyroid drugs for less than 3 months. PBMC-derived RNA was used for the TCR library. Another study also made use of these data, one on T cells in Graves' hyperthyroidism and ophthalmopathy.

The material was peripheral blood mononuclear cells (PBMCs), obtained at new diagnosis, from a patient treated with antithyroid drugs. The receptors were sampled from a man in his forties or fifties with Graves disease.

This clonotype has just a few counts. The V gene is TRBV18, the J gene TRBJ2-5; D remains ambiguous. The germline V gene encodes CDR1 KGHSH and CDR2 LQKENI. This CDR3 is 15 amino acids long. The V end lost 2 bases, the J end lost 5 bases, and 15 bases lay between the germline ends. The CDR3 DNA reads as TGTGCCAGCTCACCAGTGACAAGTCCCCGGGAGACCCAGTACTTC. Translated: CASSPVTSPRETQYF.

Only a few counts were recorded for this clonotype. This rearrangement joins TRBV4-2 to TRBJ2-1; D possibly corresponds to TRBD2 (6 bases). Trimming left V 0 bases short and J 1 base short, with 16 bases between. This CDR3 region has 18 residues. Germline V gives CDR1 LGHNA, CDR2 YNFKEQ. As DNA, the CDR3 is TGTGCCAGCAGCCAAGATTGGTCGGGGGTCCCTTCCTACAATGAGCAGTTCTTC. This translates into CASSQDWSGVPSYNEQFF.

The chain joins TRBV19 to TRBJ2-5, with D perhaps TRBD1 (5 bases). Germline assignment: CDR1 LNHDA and CDR2 SQIVND (reference sequence). The CDR3 totals 15 residues. The V end was cut by 5 bases, the J end by 5 bases, with 18 bases between. CDR3 sequence: CASSLKGVGMETQYF. The CDR3, as DNA: TGTGCCAGTAGTCTTAAAGGGGTGGGGATGGAGACCCAGTACTTC.

This clonotype occurred many times. The V and J genes are TRBV28 and TRBJ2-3; 9 bases map to TRBD1. Germline V gene lookup returns CDR1 MDHEN and CDR2 SYDVKM. Losses at the gene ends were 6 bases for V and 4 bases for J; bases not matched to a gene: 8. The CDR3 runs 15 residues. In DNA form, the CDR3 reads TGTGCCAGCAGCGCTCCGGGACAGGGTTCAGATACGCAGTATTTT. This encodes CASSAPGQGSDTQYF.

This clonotype was counted many times. The CDR3 DNA reads as TGTGCCAGCAGCCAAGATCGAACGGGTAAACAGTACTTC. Translation gives CASSQDRTGKQYF. This sequence joins TRBV3-1 and TRBJ2-5; D is ambiguous. The germline V gene has CDR1 LGHDT and CDR2 YNNKEL (reference sequence). This CDR3 comprises 13 residues. Between the trimmed V and J ends, which lost 0 bases and 11 bases, there was a span of 13 bases.

This clonotype was picked up a small number of times. The chain has TRBV29-1 and TRBJ2-7; TRBD1 matches 12 bases. V lost 3 bases, J lost 5 bases, and 5 bases stayed unmatched. Germline V gene sequence: CDR1 SQVTM, CDR2 ANQGSEA. The CDR3 contains 14 residues. CDR3 sequence: CSVDMGQGAHEQYF. In nucleotides, the CDR3 is TGCAGCGTTGATATGGGACAGGGGGCCCACGAGCAGTACTTC.

This clonotype showed up many times. CDR3 loop: CASSLGLAGPDTQYF. The CDR3 DNA follows: TGCGCCAGCAGCTTGGGACTAGCGGGGCCAGATACGCAGTATTTT. The chain couples TRBV5-1 to TRBJ2-3; the match to TRBD2 covers 11 bases. Germline loops: CDR1 SGHRS, CDR2 YFSETQ. This CDR3 spans 15 amino acids. V dropped 0 bases and J dropped 4; count of bases not matched to a gene: 1. Complete variable domain (other parts from reference TRBV5-1 and TRBJ2-3): KAGVTQTPRYLIKTRGQQVTLSCSPISGHRSVSWYQQTPGQGLQFLFEYFSETQRNKGNFPGRFSGRQFSNSRSEMNVSTLELGDSALYLCASSLGLAGPDTQYFGPGTRLTVL.

At least ten counts were recorded for this clonotype. The rearrangement uses TRBV9 and TRBJ2-7; D remains unclear. Trimming pared 0 bases from V and 2 bases from J, leaving 15 bases between. The CDR3 spans 16 residues. CDR1 and CDR2 (germline): SGDLS, YYNGEE. In nucleotides, the CDR3 is TGTGCCAGCAGCGTAGTTGTCTTGGCACTCACCTACGAGCAGTACTTC. Its protein product is CASSVVVLALTYEQYF. The full variable domain, in which reference TRBV9 and TRBJ2-7 provide the parts outside the CDR3, is DSGVTQTPKHLITATGQRVTLRCSPRSGDLSVYWYQQSLDQGLQFLIQYYNGEERAKGNILERFSAQQFPDLHSELNLSSLELGDSALYFCASSVVVLALTYEQYFGPGTRLTVT.

This clonotype was observed at least ten times. This chain joins TRBV7-2 and TRBJ2-7, with 7 bases identical to TRBD2. The trim removed 3 bases at V and 3 bases at J, leaving 5 bases unmatched. CDR1 and CDR2 (germline): SGHTA, FQGNSA. This CDR3 is 14 amino acids long. CDR3 sequence reads: CASSFSGGDYEQYF. Here the CDR3 DNA reads TGTGCCAGCAGCTTTTCGGGGGGTGACTACGAGCAGTACTTC.

Ten or more counts support this clonotype. This chain links TRBV12-3 or TRBV12-4 with TRBJ1-1, with D possibly matching TRBD1 (6 bases). With 3 bases removed from V and 0 bases from J, the gap between germline ends came to 20 bases. The CDR3 sequence is 18 residues long. CDR3 residues: CASSFGLQGTTMNTEAFF. The CDR3 DNA reads as TGTGCCAGCAGTTTTGGTCTACAGGGTACCACCATGAACACTGAAGCTTTCTTT.

This clonotype was observed at least ten times. This sequence joins TRBV5-1 and TRBJ2-3; the D gene is possibly TRBD2 (5 bases). Germline V lookup: CDR1 SGHRS, CDR2 YFSETQ. V was clipped by 3 bases and J by 4 bases, with 6 bases between them. This CDR3 is 12 amino acids long. The CDR3 DNA reads as TGCGCCAGCAGCTGGGGAGCAGATACGCAGTATTTT. Translating it yields CASSWGADTQYF.

This clonotype was counted ten times or more. The gene calls are TRBV5-1 and TRBJ1-1, with unresolved D. CDR1 SGHRS and CDR2 YFSETQ come from the germline V gene. V lost 4 bases and J 3 bases, leaving 10 bases between the germline ends. There are 13 residues in the CDR3. Here the CDR3 DNA reads TGCGCCAGCAGCGTTGGACGGGACACTGAAGCTTTCTTT. This translates into CASSVGRDTEAFF.

This clonotype was observed a few times. The V and J genes are TRBV2 and TRBJ2-1; maybe TRBD1 (5 bases). The germline V gene encodes CDR1 SNHLY and CDR2 FYNNEI. The CDR3 is 14 amino acids. V was trimmed by 2 bases and J by 3 bases, leaving 8 bases between them. This CDR3 reads CASSEQGIYNEQFF. The CDR3, as DNA: TGTGCCAGCAGTGAACAGGGTATCTACAATGAGCAGTTCTTC.

This clonotype was seen a handful of times. CDR3 in amino acids: CASSYSTAGVQETQYF. The CDR3 DNA reads as TGTGCCAGCAGTTACTCGACAGCAGGGGTCCAAGAGACCCAGTACTTC. The chain carries TRBV6-5 and TRBJ2-5; tentative D call: TRBD1 (6 bases). Trimming took off 0 bases at V and 1 base at J, with 12 bases between the two ends. The CDR3 length is 16 residues. Per germline, CDR1 MNHEY and CDR2 SVGAGI.

This clonotype was seen many times. The chain employs TRBV20-1 and TRBJ2-7; TRBD2 agrees at 12 bases. CDR1 and CDR2 from the germline V gene are DFQATT and SNEGSKA (reference sequence). This CDR3 is built from 14 residues. V was pared by 6 bases and J by 7 bases, with 10 bases of the junction left unmatched. In nucleotides, the CDR3 is TGCAGTGCGAGACCGGGACTAGCGGGCGAAGAGCAGTACTTC. Protein product: CSARPGLAGEEQYF.

The chain couples TRBV6-6 to TRBJ1-1; D is uncertain. The CDR3 has 14 residues. V lost 0 bases to trimming and J lost 7 bases, with 12 bases between them. The V gene's germline CDR1 is MNHNY and CDR2 SVGAGI (reference sequence). This chain's CDR3 is CASSYSDGVYEAFF. The CDR3, as DNA: TGTGCCAGCAGTTACTCGGACGGAGTATATGAAGCTTTCTTT.

The sample holds many counts of this clonotype. The CDR3 is CASRTSGGQETQYF. Written as DNA, the CDR3 is TGTGCCAGCCGGACTAGCGGGGGGCAAGAGACCCAGTACTTC. The chain employs TRBV2 and TRBJ2-5; 14 bases align to TRBD2. Trimming removed 8 bases from V and 2 bases from J; junction bases left unmatched: 1. The CDR3 is 14 residues long. Germline V gene lookup returns CDR1 SNHLY and CDR2 FYNNEI.

This clonotype was found many times. CDR3 DNA sequence: TGTGCCAGCAGTTATGGGGGCTACAATCAGCCCCAGCATTTT. As protein: CASSYGGYNQPQHF. V usage is TRBV6-2 or TRBV6-3 and J usage is TRBJ1-5, with D possibly matching TRBD1 (6 bases). V lost 3 bases to trimming and J lost 3 bases, with 9 bases between them. Germline CDR1 is MNHEY and CDR2 is SVGEGT. This CDR3 spans 14 amino acids.

At least ten counts were recorded for this clonotype. This chain joins TRBV6-2 or TRBV6-3 and TRBJ2-1; 10 nucleotides line up with TRBD2. The CDR3 extends over 19 amino acids. V dropped 6 bases and J dropped 6; count of bases not matched to a gene: 20. Germline CDR1 reads MNHEY; CDR2 reads SVGEGT. The chain's CDR3 is CASSNLRFLAGGLSNEQFF. DNA for the CDR3: TGTGCCAGCAGCAATCTCCGGTTCTTAGCGGGGGGATTGAGCAATGAGCAGTTCTTC.

This clonotype came up many times. CDR3 region: CASSGLASNTGELFF. DNA for the CDR3: TGTGCCAGCAGCGGACTAGCGTCTAACACCGGGGAGCTGTTTTTT. The genes are TRBV12-3 or TRBV12-4 and TRBJ2-2; 9 nucleotides match TRBD2. This CDR3 region has 15 residues. Trimming took 6 bases from V and 2 from J; bases not matched to a gene: 4.

The sample holds many counts of this clonotype. The rearrangement uses TRBV11-2 and TRBJ1-1; D is unresolved. The CDR3 contains 16 residues. Trimming removed 1 base at V and 0 bases at J, with 12 bases between. Germline assignment: CDR1 SGHAT and CDR2 FQNNGV. The CDR3 nucleotides are TGTGCCAGCAGCTTAGCGCTGGGAGTGCTGAACACTGAAGCTTTCTTT. As protein: CASSLALGVLNTEAFF. The full variable domain, completed using reference TRBV11-2 and TRBJ1-1, is EAGVAQSPRYKIIEKRQSVAFWCNPISGHATLYWYQQILGQGPKLLIQFQNNGVVDDSQLPKDRFSAERLKGVDSTLKIQPAKLEDSAVYLCASSLALGVLNTEAFFGQGTRLTVV.

CDR3 residues: CASSSYSHPRSVPGGYTF. CDR3 coding DNA: TGTGCCAGCAGCTCCTACTCCCATCCCCGATCGGTGCCAGGGGGCTACACCTTC. This rearrangement joins TRBV5-8 to TRBJ1-2, with TRBD1 as a possible D gene (5 bases). CDR1 SGHTS and CDR2 YDEGEE come from the germline V gene. The CDR3 extends over 18 amino acids. Trimming removed 3 bases at V and 8 bases at J, with 29 bases between.

J is TRBJ1-1 and V is TRBV5-4, with D possibly matching TRBD1 (6 bases). Between the trimmed V and J ends, which lost 5 bases and 8 bases, there was a span of 13 bases. The germline gives CDR1 SGHNT, CDR2 YYREEE (reference sequence). The CDR3 extends over 12 amino acids. The CDR3 DNA follows: TGTGCCAGCAGAACCCCCGGGACAGAAGCTTTCTTT. Its translation is CASRTPGTEAFF.

This clonotype has a count of ten or more. The chain links TRBV29-1 to TRBJ2-5, with D unresolved. The V gene's germline CDR1 is SQVTM and CDR2 ANQGSEA. V shed 7 bases and J shed 2 bases, with 11 bases lying between them. The CDR3 is 12 amino acids. The CDR3: CSGRNLQETQYF. CDR3 sequence (DNA): TGCAGCGGACGAAACTTACAAGAGACCCAGTACTTC.

This clonotype was found a few times. The V gene is TRBV28, the J gene TRBJ1-4, with D unresolved. Germline V gene data show CDR1 as MDHEN and CDR2 as SYDVKM. CDR3 length: 14 amino acids. The ends were cut back, 3 bases at V and 4 bases at J, with 9 bases in the middle. This CDR3 is CASSLLTFNEKLFF. CDR3 sequence (DNA): TGTGCCAGCAGTTTGCTCACTTTTAATGAAAAACTGTTTTTT.